Presented here are 5 T cell receptor beta chains from one specimen sequenced in a study of beta chain features in type 1 diabetes. Sequenced material consisted of expressed TCRB transcripts (all of the isolated RNA was reverse transcribed). Only in-frame clones appear in the TCRdb table, and some are missing; sequencing was by immunoSEQ multiplex PCR. Seen here are roughly 120,000 clones, approximately 39% observed once, and the top ten hold roughly 0.07%. Sequencing was performed on stem cell memory CD4+ T cells from blood. These receptors originate from a woman younger than 35 in good health.

The V gene is TRBV7-2, the J gene TRBJ2-7, with 15 bases fitting TRBD2. This CDR3 spans 16 amino acids. After removal of 5 bases from V and 3 bases from J, the junction contained 5 bases not matched to a gene. Germline CDR1 and CDR2: SGHTA and FQGNSA. The CDR3: CASSAGLAGGFYEQYF. The CDR3 DNA reads as TGTGCCAGCAGCGCCGGACTAGCGGGAGGGTTCTACGAGCAGTACTTC. The full variable domain, with the rest looked up from reference TRBV7-2 and TRBJ2-7, is GAGVSQSPSNKVTEKGKDVELRCDPISGHTALYWYRQSLGQGLEFLIYFQGNSAPDKSGLPSDRFSAERTGGSVSTLTIQRTQQEDSAVYLCASSAGLAGGFYEQYFGPGTRLTVT.

This chain links TRBV19 with TRBJ1-1; D might be TRBD1 (5 bases). The germline V and J ends were trimmed by 5 bases and 1 base, with 14 bases remaining between them. The V gene's germline CDR1 is LNHDA and CDR2 SQIVND (reference sequence). CDR3 length equals 15 residues. This CDR3 is CASSQTRERNTEAFF. The CDR3, as DNA: TGTGCCAGTAGTCAGACCAGGGAAAGGAACACTGAAGCTTTCTTT. Using reference TRBV19 and TRBJ1-1 for the parts outside the CDR3, the full variable domain is DGGITQSPKYLFRKEGQNVTLSCEQNLNHDAMYWYRQDPGQGLRLIYYSQIVNDFQKGDIAEGYSVSREKKESFPLTVTSAQKNPTAFYLCASSQTRERNTEAFFGQGTRLTVV.

The chain recombines TRBV2 with TRBJ2-5, with a possible D match to TRBD2 (7 bases). Deletions cut 10 bases from V and 5 bases from J, with 26 bases between. The CDR3 covers 16 residues. CDR1 is SNHLY and CDR2 is FYNNEI in the germline V gene. CDR3 sequence: CATTKLGGGARETQYF. In nucleotides, the CDR3 is TGTGCCACCACTAAGCTAGGAGGGGGGGCGAGGGAGACCCAGTACTTC.

Concerning this clone: The junction does not match germline at one end; this may be a read error. The rearrangement joins TRBV15 to TRBJ2-3, with 11 bases fitting TRBD1. The CDR3 sequence is 14 residues long. Germline V gene data show CDR1 as LNHNV and CDR2 as YYDKDF (reference sequence). The CDR3 sequence is CATSRDWMGGQGEF. As DNA, the CDR3 is TGTGCCACCAGCAGAGATTGGATGGGGGGACAGGGGGAGTTT.

The chain uses TRBV7-2 and TRBJ2-7; TRBD1 matches at 8 bases. The ends lost 5 bases at V and 0 bases at J; junction bases unmatched: 9. This CDR3 has 16 residues. Germline CDR1 and CDR2: SGHTA and FQGNSA. CDR3 nucleotide sequence: TGTGCCAGCAGCCGGACAGGGCAGGGGAGCTCCTACGAGCAGTACTTC. The encoded protein is CASSRTGQGSSYEQYF.